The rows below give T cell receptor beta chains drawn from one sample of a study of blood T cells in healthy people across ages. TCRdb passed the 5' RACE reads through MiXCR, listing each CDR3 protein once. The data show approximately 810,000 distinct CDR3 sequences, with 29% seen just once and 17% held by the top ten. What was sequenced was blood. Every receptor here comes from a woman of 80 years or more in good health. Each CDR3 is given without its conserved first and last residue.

ATATGGTDTQY | TRBJ2-3 | TRBV6-5
ASSRGEGRPQH | TRBJ1-5 | TRBV4-3
ASSFKPGATNEKLF | TRBJ1-4 | TRBV7-2
ASSLRLAGVNEQF | TRBJ2-1 | TRBV7-3
SARDWRGGRNEQF | TRBJ2-1 | TRBV20-1
ASSLVGTGGLNTEAF | TRBJ1-1 | TRBV7-2
ASSSTRKETQY | TRBJ2-5 | TRBV7-6
TSSLSPGTLSDTQY | TRBJ2-3 | TRBV18
ASSSRITYEQY | TRBJ2-7 | TRBV5-1
SARSGGQRPQH | TRBJ1-5 | TRBV20-1
AISEDNYSPLH | TRBJ1-6 | TRBV10-3
ASSLDRTGFVHNEQF | TRBJ2-1 | TRBV5-1
ASSRASQGAGTEAF | TRBJ1-1 | TRBV6-2/TRBV6-3
ATSRTGFGEKLF | TRBJ1-4 | TRBV15
ASSSSAGTHEQY | TRBJ2-7 | TRBV5-1
ASSQTSPGEQF | TRBJ2-1 | TRBV7-3
ATSTSGGPHGTQY | TRBJ2-3 | TRBV24-1
ASREDSVAKNIQY | TRBJ2-4 | TRBV6-2/TRBV6-3
SARDLRKQLNNEQF | TRBJ2-1 | TRBV20-1
SVSGGYTEAF | TRBJ1-1 | TRBV29-1
ASSVFGSTLGNTIY | TRBJ1-3 | TRBV28
ATIDRSPRGTEAF | TRBJ1-1 | TRBV6-2/TRBV6-3
ASSVGDRVNQPQH | TRBJ1-5 | TRBV5-1
ASSLGDTRDEQF | TRBJ2-1 | TRBV7-9
ASSRVENTEAF | TRBJ1-1 | TRBV18
ASSPAAQGLGNEQF | TRBJ2-1 | TRBV18
ASSLPPGDPYEQY | TRBJ2-7 | TRBV7-9
ASSSGDRKETQY | TRBJ2-5 | TRBV5-1
ASSALRNYEQY | TRBJ2-7 | TRBV7-8
ASSLRRDRETQY | NA | TRBV7-8
ASNPGFGSPLH | TRBJ1-6 | TRBV7-6
ASSALRRLTGNLYGYT | TRBJ1-2 | TRBV6-2/TRBV6-3
ASSAATGGRYTEAF | TRBJ1-1 | TRBV7-9
ASSILPGQGIYEQY | TRBJ2-7 | TRBV19
ASSLGTPISEQF | TRBJ2-1 | TRBV11-2
ASSRDDTQY | TRBJ2-3 | TRBV12-3/TRBV12-4
ASSYRTGTSGVQNYNEQF | TRBJ2-1 | TRBV6-5
SVDGRGDTDTQY | TRBJ2-3 | TRBV29-1
SARDWASGGVKTQY | TRBJ2-5 | TRBV20-1
ASSSRGATTDTQY | TRBJ2-3 | TRBV11-2
ASSHLPGLAGGRTDTQY | TRBJ2-3 | TRBV7-8
ASSWGRGQETQY | TRBJ2-5 | TRBV27
ASRVKRTNYGYT | TRBJ1-2 | TRBV2
SASRGSSYNEQC | TRBJ2-1 | TRBV20-1
ASSLGGQGLKTQY | TRBJ2-5 | TRBV5-1
ASSQVGRQSYNEQF | TRBJ2-1 | TRBV4-3
ASSWGSTLSADTQY | TRBJ2-3 | TRBV12-3/TRBV12-4
ASSLSGGFSSYNEQY | TRBJ2-7 | TRBV28
ATCQGGINYGYT | TRBJ1-2 | TRBV6-5
ASSERGHPLEEQY | TRBJ2-7 | TRBV2
ATSVPGGGFTDTQY | TRBJ2-3 | TRBV24-1
AISESSGQGDTEAF | TRBJ1-1 | TRBV10-3
ASSLASLAEQF | TRBJ2-1 | TRBV5-1
ASSQSTGQGMGGYT | TRBJ1-2 | TRBV4-3
SAPRGGLRDEQF | TRBJ2-1 | TRBV20-1
ASSLLPAGVRSYNEQF | TRBJ2-1 | TRBV5-4
ASSQGCRDSSYEQY | TRBJ2-7 | TRBV4-2
ASSNGQGLPNEQY | NA | TRBV6-1
ATGGQSSGNTIY | TRBJ1-3 | TRBV10-3